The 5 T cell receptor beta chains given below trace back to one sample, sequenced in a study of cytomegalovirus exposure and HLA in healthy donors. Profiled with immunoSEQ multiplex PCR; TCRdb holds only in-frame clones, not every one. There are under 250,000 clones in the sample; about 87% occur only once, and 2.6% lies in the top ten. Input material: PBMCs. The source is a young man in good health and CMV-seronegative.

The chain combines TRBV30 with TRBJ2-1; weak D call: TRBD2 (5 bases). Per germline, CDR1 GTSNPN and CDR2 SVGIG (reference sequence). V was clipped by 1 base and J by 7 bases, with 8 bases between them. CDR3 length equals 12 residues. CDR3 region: CAWSARENEQFF. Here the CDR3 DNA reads TGTGCCTGGAGTGCTAGGGAGAATGAGCAGTTCTTC.

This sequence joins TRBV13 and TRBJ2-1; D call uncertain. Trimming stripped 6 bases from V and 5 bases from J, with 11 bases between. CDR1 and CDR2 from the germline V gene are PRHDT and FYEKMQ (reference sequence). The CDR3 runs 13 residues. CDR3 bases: TGTGCCAGCAGTCATTCGAGGAACAATGAGCAGTTCTTC. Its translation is CASSHSRNNEQFF.

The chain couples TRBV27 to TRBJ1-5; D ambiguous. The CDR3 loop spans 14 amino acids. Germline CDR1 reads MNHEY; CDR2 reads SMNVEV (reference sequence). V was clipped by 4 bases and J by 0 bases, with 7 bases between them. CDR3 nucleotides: TGTGCCAGCAGTTCCCTATATAGCAATCAGCCCCAGCATTTT. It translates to CASSSLYSNQPQHF.

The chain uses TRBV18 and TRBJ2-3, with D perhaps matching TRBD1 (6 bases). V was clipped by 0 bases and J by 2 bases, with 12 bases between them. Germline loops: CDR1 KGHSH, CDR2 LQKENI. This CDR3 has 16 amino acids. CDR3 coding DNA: TGTGCCAGCTCACCACCGGGGGCCCAGAACACAGATACGCAGTATTTT. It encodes CASSPPGAQNTDTQYF.

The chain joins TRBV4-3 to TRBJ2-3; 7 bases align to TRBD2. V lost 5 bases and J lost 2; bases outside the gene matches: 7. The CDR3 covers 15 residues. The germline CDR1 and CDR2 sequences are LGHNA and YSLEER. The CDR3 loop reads CASSYRDYPTDTQYF. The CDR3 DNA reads TGCGCCAGCAGCTACCGGGACTACCCCACAGATACGCAGTATTTT.